This T cell receptor (beta chain) was sequenced during a study of cytomegalovirus exposure and HLA in healthy donors. The 120-subject validation cohort, separate from the approximately 630-subject first cohort, included the donors. Repertoires were generated with immunoSEQ multiplex PCR, while TCRdb's copy carries only in-frame clones and drops some. The table lists more than 150,000 clones, 84% of them singletons, with roughly 7% in the top ten. In regard to this clone: Its antigen remains unidentified.

Study-wide points: Most TCR sequences showed up rarely, but some public TCRs showed up in many donors.

The TCR originated in a man aged 18 to 29 in good health and CMV-seropositive. The sample comprised PBMCs.

CDR3 sequence (DNA): TGCGCCAGCAGCCTGACTAACGGGGGGATCAATGAGCAGTTCTTC. It is translated as CASSLTNGGINEQFF. The V call is TRBV4-3, the J call TRBJ2-1; 7 nucleotides line up with TRBD2. V was clipped by 4 bases and J by 6 bases; unmatched bases: 9. This CDR3 spans 15 amino acids. Germline V gene data show CDR1 as LGHNA and CDR2 as YSLEER.